The text below deals with one T cell receptor beta chain. Antigen unknown. Trimming stripped 7 bases from V and 5 bases from J, with 7 bases between. Germline V gives CDR1 MNHEY, CDR2 SVGAGI. CDR3 length: 11 amino acids. The data originate from a study of cytomegalovirus exposure and HLA in healthy donors. About the study: There were about 85 million unique TCRs (from HLA-typed donors) in an early data release. Study findings and constraints: Sequencing likely produced, as an artifact, a cluster of highly shared sequence variants. Previously analyzed data showed that most TCR beta V segments were productive at a frequency of about 90% or about 30%.

Vbeta (60) and Jbeta (13) primers were used in the PCR. Using immunoSEQ multiplex PCR, the repertoire was profiled, and TCRdb retains in-frame clones only, with some absent. The data show around 110,000 clones, with roughly 9% seen just once and 2.5% to 3.5% held by the top ten. The V and J genes are TRBV6-5 and TRBJ2-3, with D unresolved. The source is a man aged 25 to 40 in good health and CMV-seronegative. The source material was PBMCs. The CDR3: CASTSLDTQYF. In DNA, the CDR3 is TGTGCCAGCACCTCTCTAGATACGCAGTATTTT.